The source of this TCR beta chain is a study of TIL therapy for anti-PD-1-resistant metastatic lung cancer. The overall study: Median tumor PD-L1 proportion score was approximately 6.3%. Tumors carried a median 1.5 non-synonymous mutations per megabase.

General study points: Treatment-naive, never-smoker and oncogene-addicted patients were overrepresented in this highly selected cohort.

Sequencing used immunoSEQ v3. Sequencing depth was around 2 million read pairs for survey level, roughly 4.5-6 million for deep. TCRdb's table, derived via immunoSEQ multiplex PCR, lists solely in-frame clones and lacks some. Among 9,500 to 15,000 clones listed, over 70% were seen once. Time point specified: pre-treatment sample, taken before nivolumab and TIL therapy. In the case of this clone: What it recognizes is unknown.

CDR1 is SSHAT, CDR2 FNYEAQ, per germline (reference sequence). The CDR3 sequence is 16 residues long. Trimming removed 5 bases from V and 5 bases from J; junction bases left unmatched: 10. The chain has TRBV7-7 and TRBJ2-5, with TRBD2 identical over 11 bases. This clonotype was obtained from a person aged 25 to 80 with non-small cell lung cancer. The sample here was blood, taken at baseline. The CDR3 DNA reads TGTGCCAGCAGCCCCCGGCTAGCGGGAGGCCAGGAGACCCAGTACTTC. Translated: CASSPRLAGGQETQYF. Full variable domain (outside the CDR3, taken from reference TRBV7-7 and TRBJ2-5): GAGVSQSPRYKVTKRGQDVTLRCDPISSHATLYWYQQALGQGPEFLTYFNYEAQPDKSGLPSDRFSAERPEGSISTLTIQRTEQRDSAMYRCASSPRLAGGQETQYFGPGTRLLVL.